The 5 T cell receptor beta chains below were found in one sample sequenced in a study of STAT5B mutations in CD4+ large granular lymphocyte leukemia. The repertoire was sequenced with immunoSEQ multiplex PCR; TCRdb's copy has only in-frame clones and lacks some. The sample contains 9,000 to 10,000 clones, approximately 83% of which appear only once. Sequences were obtained from PBMCs. All receptors come from a man in his sixties with CD4+ T-cell large granular lymphocyte leukemia.

The chain links TRBV7-2 to TRBJ2-3; no firm D call. V lost 7 bases and J 0 bases, leaving 8 bases between the germline ends. The CDR3 covers 13 residues. CDR1 is SGHTA, CDR2 FQGNSA, per germline. The DNA for the CDR3 is TGTGCCAGCACCTTTCCTAGCACAGATACGCAGTATTTT. Protein sequence: CASTFPSTDTQYF.

This sequence joins TRBV28 and TRBJ1-5; possibly TRBD1 for D (5 bases). V lost 7 bases, J lost 7 bases, and 17 bases lay in between. Germline V gene lookup returns CDR1 MDHEN and CDR2 SYDVKM. The CDR3 runs 14 residues. The CDR3 sequence is CASTWGGEDQPQHF. CDR3 nucleotide sequence: TGTGCCAGCACCTGGGGAGGGGAGGACCAGCCCCAGCATTTT. Variable domain in full (rest from reference TRBV28 and TRBJ1-5): DVKVTQSSRYLVKRTGEKVFLECVQDMDHENMFWYRQDPGLGLRLIYFSYDVKMKEKGDIPEGYSVSREKKERFSLILESASTNQTSMYLCASTWGGEDQPQHFGDGTRLSIL.

This chain connects TRBV11-3 to TRBJ2-7; 7 nucleotides match TRBD1. The CDR3 extends over 13 amino acids. Trimming removed 5 bases from V and 8 bases from J; junction bases left unmatched: 9. CDR1 is SGHNT and CDR2 is YENEEA in the germline V gene. The CDR3 coding sequence is TGTGCCAGCAGCGCCGGTAGACAGGGAAAGCAGTACTTC. This sequence encodes CASSAGRQGKQYF.

The chain has TRBV6-1 and TRBJ2-3; weak D call: TRBD2 (6 bases). CDR1 and CDR2 (germline): MNHNS, SASEGT. The CDR3 extends over 14 amino acids. Trimming pared 7 bases from V and 5 bases from J, leaving 16 bases between. This chain's CDR3 is CASNSGVGGDTQYF. The CDR3, as DNA: TGTGCCAGCAATAGCGGCGTCGGGGGAGATACGCAGTATTTT.

The chain couples TRBV4-2 to TRBJ2-7, with D unresolved. V was shortened by 0 bases and J by 2 bases, with 8 bases between the two germline ends. The CDR3 runs 14 residues. The germline V gene has CDR1 LGHNA and CDR2 YNFKEQ. CDR3 sequence: CASSQDQTTYEQYF. CDR3 DNA sequence: TGTGCCAGCAGCCAAGATCAGACAACCTACGAGCAGTACTTC.